Sequencing of this T cell receptor beta chain was carried out in a study of response to subunit inactivated influenza vaccine. The CDR3 is 14 amino acids. The ends were cut back, 5 bases at V and 4 bases at J, with 14 bases in the middle. Germline V CDR1 and CDR2: MDHEN, SYDVKM. TCRdb re-derived calls from the RT-PCR reads in MiXCR, one entry per CDR3 protein. The sample consists of about 570,000 distinct CDR3 sequences, about 11% of them appearing once. This clonotype has a handful of counts. Its antigen is not identified. Study observations and caveats: The authors suggested that every seasonal influenza vaccination recruits few new T cells.

This sample also appeared in a second study, on T cells expressing NK-cell markers. This second study says: It was by 5'RACE template switching with UMIs that TCR beta cDNA was made. The authors sequenced eight donors, of whom seven were HCMV-seropositive and one was seronegative. One observes that, in a handful of donors, these clonotypes were also the leading ones within the CD3+CD56-NKG2C+ fraction.

V and J are TRBV28 and TRBJ1-2, with D possibly being TRBD1 (6 bases). This clonotype was obtained from a man aged 50-60 years who received an inactivated influenza vaccine. Sequences were derived from PBMCs from blood, sampled on the day of vaccination. The CDR3 loop reads CASSLSGTFYGYTF. The CDR3 region has the DNA TGTGCCAGCAGTCTTTCCGGGACATTCTATGGCTACACCTTC.